The present T cell receptor beta chain was sequenced within a study of cytomegalovirus exposure and HLA in healthy donors. Study results and caveats: Later, TCR association rates were found to vary by HLA locus, highest for DRB1 and lowest for HLA-C. For presence/absence analyses, sequencing depth was assumed to be roughly uniform across donors. The likely origin of a cluster of highly shared sequence variants was a sequencing artifact. Analysis was carried out at a later point, and it linked a missense DCLRE1C variant to TCR beta V- and J-gene trimming.

Use of 60 Vbeta and 13 Jbeta primers characterized the PCR. Method: immunoSEQ multiplex PCR; TCRdb's copy keeps in-frame clones and lacks some. This sample has approximately 77,000 clones, with roughly two thirds found just once. Comments on this clone: Its antigen is not identified.

The CDR3 has 16 residues. CDR1 is LGHNA, CDR2 YNFKEQ, per germline. V lost 4 bases and J lost 6; bases outside the gene matches: 15. The sequenced sample was PBMCs. This clonotype was sampled from a man between 60 and 75 years old in good health and CMV-seropositive. The chain combines TRBV4-2 with TRBJ2-7, with 7 bases matching TRBD2. CDR3 nucleotide sequence: TGTGCCAGCAGCCCTCGGCTGTGGGAGGGTTCTGGCGAGCAGTACTTC. Translating gives CASSPRLWEGSGEQYF.